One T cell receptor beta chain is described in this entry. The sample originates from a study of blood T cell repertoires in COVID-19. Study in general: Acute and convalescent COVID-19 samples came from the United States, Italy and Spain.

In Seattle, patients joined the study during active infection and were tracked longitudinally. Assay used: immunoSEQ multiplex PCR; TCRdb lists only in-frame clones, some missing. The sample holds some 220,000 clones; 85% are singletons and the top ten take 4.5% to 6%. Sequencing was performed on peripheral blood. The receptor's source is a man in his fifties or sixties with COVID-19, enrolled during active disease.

This chain's CDR3 is CASSYRGSSYNSPLHF. In DNA, the CDR3 is TGTGCCAGCAGTTACAGGGGTAGCTCCTATAATTCACCCCTCCACTTT. The chain combines TRBV6-5 with TRBJ1-6; possibly TRBD1 for D (5 bases). V was pared by 2 bases and J by 0 bases, with 8 bases between. The CDR3 runs to 16 residues. The germline CDR1 and CDR2 sequences are MNHEY and SVGAGI.